This entry is about one T cell receptor beta chain. Its antigen is unidentified. The data were obtained in a study of regulatory T cells in long-lasting Graves disease. This CDR3 has 15 amino acids. J gave up 5 bases and V 0 bases, and 5 bases lay outside the gene matches. Germline CDR1 is SGHDN and CDR2 is FVKESK. In building TCR beta libraries, iRepertoire HTBI primers were used together with Arm-PCR of CDR3 regions. Original processing methods: Samples revealed around 56 TRBV and roughly 15 TRBJ segments. From the multiplex PCR reads, TCRdb called clonotypes with MiXCR, one entry per CDR3 protein. These V and J calls originate from TCRdb's pipeline instead of the authors' own analysis. The sample shows 350,000 to 500,000 distinct CDR3 sequences, roughly 21% of them seen only once. Study-wide findings and caveats: Repertoires from persistent disease leaned toward TRBV28, TRBJ1-2 and TRBJ2-5. Persistent Graves' patients showed less TCR diversity than newly diagnosed patients showed.

Specified time point: persistent/refractory GD, antithyroid drugs over 5 years with positive TRAb. The TCR library used RNA extracted from PBMCs. Graves' disease diagnosis relied on American Thyroid Association guidelines. The chain employs TRBV14 and TRBJ2-7, with 9 bases matching TRBD1. This TCR was recovered from a female donor with Graves disease. Sequencing was performed on peripheral blood mononuclear cells (PBMCs), taken when the disease was refractory, from a patient treated with antithyroid drugs. The CDR3 DNA is TGTGCCAGCAGCCAAGACTGGGACAGGGTCCACGAGCAGTACTTC. Translation: CASSQDWDRVHEQYF.